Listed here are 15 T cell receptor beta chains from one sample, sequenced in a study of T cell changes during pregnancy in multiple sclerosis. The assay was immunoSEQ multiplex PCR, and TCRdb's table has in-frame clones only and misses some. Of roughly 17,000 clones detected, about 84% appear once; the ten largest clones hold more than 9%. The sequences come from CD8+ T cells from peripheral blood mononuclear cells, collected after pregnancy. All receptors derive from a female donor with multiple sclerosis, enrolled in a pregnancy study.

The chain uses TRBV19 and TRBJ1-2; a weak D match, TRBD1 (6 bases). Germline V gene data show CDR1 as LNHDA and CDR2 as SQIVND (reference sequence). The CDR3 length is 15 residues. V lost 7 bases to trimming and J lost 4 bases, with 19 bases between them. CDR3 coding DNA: TGTGCCAGTATGACCCCGCGGGGGGGCGCCTATGGCTACACCTTC. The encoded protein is CASMTPRGGAYGYTF. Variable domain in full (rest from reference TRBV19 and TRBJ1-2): DGGITQSPKYLFRKEGQNVTLSCEQNLNHDAMYWYRQDPGQGLRLIYYSQIVNDFQKGDIAEGYSVSREKKESFPLTVTSAQKNPTAFYLCASMTPRGGAYGYTFGSGTRLTVV.

This CDR3 is CASSSGTEQFF. The CDR3 DNA is TGTGCCAGCAGCTCCGGGACAGAGCAGTTCTTC. V is TRBV5-6 and J is TRBJ2-1; a possible D gene is TRBD1 (6 bases). The CDR3 loop spans 11 amino acids. V dropped 3 bases and J dropped 10 bases, with 8 bases sitting between them. CDR1 is SGHDT, CDR2 YYEEEE, per germline. Filled out from reference TRBV5-6 and TRBJ2-1, the complete variable domain reads DAGVTQSPTHLIKTRGQQVTLRCSPKSGHDTVSWYQQALGQGPQFIFQYYEEEERQRGNFPDRFSGHQFPNYSSELNVNALLLGDSALYLCASSSGTEQFFGPGTRLTVL.

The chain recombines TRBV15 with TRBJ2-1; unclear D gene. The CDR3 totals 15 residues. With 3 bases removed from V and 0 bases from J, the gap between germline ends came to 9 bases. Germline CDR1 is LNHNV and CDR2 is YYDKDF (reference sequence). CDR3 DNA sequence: TGTGCCACCAGCAGCCTCGGAGACTCCTACAATGAGCAGTTCTTC. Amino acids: CATSSLGDSYNEQFF.

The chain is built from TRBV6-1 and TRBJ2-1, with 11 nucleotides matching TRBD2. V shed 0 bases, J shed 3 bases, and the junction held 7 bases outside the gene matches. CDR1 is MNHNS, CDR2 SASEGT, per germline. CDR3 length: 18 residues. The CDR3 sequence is CASSEASLAGGIYNEQFF. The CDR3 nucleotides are TGTGCCAGCAGTGAAGCCAGCCTAGCGGGAGGTATCTACAATGAGCAGTTCTTC.

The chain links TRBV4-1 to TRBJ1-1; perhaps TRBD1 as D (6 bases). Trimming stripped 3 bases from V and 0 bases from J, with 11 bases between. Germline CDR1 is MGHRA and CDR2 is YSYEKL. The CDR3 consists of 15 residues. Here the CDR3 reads CASSHSGTLNTEAFF. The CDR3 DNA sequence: TGCGCCAGCAGCCACAGCGGGACACTGAACACTGAAGCTTTCTTT.

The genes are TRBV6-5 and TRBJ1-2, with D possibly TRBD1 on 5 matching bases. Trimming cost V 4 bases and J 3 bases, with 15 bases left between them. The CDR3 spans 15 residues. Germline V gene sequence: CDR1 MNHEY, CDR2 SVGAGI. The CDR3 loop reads CASSFHSDSYYGYTF. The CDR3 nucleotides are TGTGCCAGCAGTTTCCACAGCGACAGTTACTATGGCTACACCTTC.

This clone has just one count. This CDR3 is CASSFHPTGGIGDGYTF. CDR3 DNA: TGTGCCAGCAGCTTTCACCCTACAGGGGGCATCGGGGATGGCTACACCTTC. The chain has TRBV5-4 and TRBJ1-2; 9 bases agree with TRBD1. Looked up from germline, CDR1 is SGHNT and CDR2 is YYREEE (reference sequence). Losses at the gene ends were 2 bases for V and 6 bases for J; bases not matched to a gene: 14. This CDR3 contains 17 residues. Full variable domain (missing parts from reference TRBV5-4 and TRBJ1-2): ETGVTQSPTHLIKTRGQQVTLRCSSQSGHNTVSWYQQALGQGPQFIFQYYREEENGRGNFPPRFSGLQFPNYSSELNVNALELDDSALYLCASSFHPTGGIGDGYTFGSGTRLTVV.

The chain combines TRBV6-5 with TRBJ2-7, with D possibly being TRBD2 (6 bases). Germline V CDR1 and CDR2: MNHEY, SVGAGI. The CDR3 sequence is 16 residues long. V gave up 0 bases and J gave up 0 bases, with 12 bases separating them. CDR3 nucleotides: TGTGCCAGCAGTTACTCTTCGGGGGAGAGCTCCTACGAGCAGTACTTC. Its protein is CASSYSSGESSYEQYF.

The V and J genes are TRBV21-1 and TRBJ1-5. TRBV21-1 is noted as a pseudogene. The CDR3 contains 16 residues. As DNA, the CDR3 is TGTGCCAGCAGCAAAAGCCCCGGGGTTAGCAATCAGCCCCAGCATTTT. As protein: CASSKSPGVSNQPQHF.

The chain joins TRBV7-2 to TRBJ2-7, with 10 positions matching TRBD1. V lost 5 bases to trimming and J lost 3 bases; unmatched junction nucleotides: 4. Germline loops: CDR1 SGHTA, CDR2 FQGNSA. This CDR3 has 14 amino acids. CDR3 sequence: CASSKGQGSYEQYF. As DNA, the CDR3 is TGTGCCAGCAGCAAGGGACAGGGGAGCTACGAGCAGTACTTC.

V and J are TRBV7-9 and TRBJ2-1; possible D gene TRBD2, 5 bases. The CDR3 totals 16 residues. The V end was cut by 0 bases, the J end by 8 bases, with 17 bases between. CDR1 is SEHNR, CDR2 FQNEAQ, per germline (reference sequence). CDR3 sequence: CASSLAEGLLDHEQFF. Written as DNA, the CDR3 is TGTGCCAGCAGCTTAGCGGAAGGACTCTTAGACCATGAGCAGTTCTTC. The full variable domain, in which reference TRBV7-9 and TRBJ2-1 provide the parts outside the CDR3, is DTGVSQNPRHKITKRGQNVTFRCDPISEHNRLYWYRQTLGQGPEFLTYFQNEAQLEKSRLLSDRFSAERPKGSFSTLEIQRTEQGDSAMYLCASSLAEGLLDHEQFFGPGTRLTVL.

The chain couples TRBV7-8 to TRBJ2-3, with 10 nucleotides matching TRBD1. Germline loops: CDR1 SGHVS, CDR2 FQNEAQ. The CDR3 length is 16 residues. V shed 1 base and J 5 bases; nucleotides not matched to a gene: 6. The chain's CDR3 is CASSLGDRGLEDTQYF. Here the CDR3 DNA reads TGTGCCAGCAGCTTAGGTGACAGGGGGCTGGAAGATACGCAGTATTTT.

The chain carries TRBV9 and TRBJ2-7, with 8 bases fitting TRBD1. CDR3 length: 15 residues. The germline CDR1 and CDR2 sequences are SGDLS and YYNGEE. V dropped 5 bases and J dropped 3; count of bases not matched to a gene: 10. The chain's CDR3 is CASSPAGQGDYEQYF. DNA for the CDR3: TGTGCCAGCAGTCCAGCTGGACAGGGTGACTACGAGCAGTACTTC.

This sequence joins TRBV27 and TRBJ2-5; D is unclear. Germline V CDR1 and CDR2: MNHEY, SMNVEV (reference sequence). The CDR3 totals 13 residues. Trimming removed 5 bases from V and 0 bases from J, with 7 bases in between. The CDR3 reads CASSALNQETQYF. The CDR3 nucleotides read TGTGCCAGCAGTGCCCTAAACCAAGAGACCCAGTACTTC.

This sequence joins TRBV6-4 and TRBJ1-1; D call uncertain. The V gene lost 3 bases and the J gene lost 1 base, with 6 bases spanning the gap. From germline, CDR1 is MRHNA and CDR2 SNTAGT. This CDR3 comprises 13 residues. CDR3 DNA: TGTGCCAGCAGTGATACAGAGAACACTGAAGCTTTCTTT. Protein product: CASSDTENTEAFF.